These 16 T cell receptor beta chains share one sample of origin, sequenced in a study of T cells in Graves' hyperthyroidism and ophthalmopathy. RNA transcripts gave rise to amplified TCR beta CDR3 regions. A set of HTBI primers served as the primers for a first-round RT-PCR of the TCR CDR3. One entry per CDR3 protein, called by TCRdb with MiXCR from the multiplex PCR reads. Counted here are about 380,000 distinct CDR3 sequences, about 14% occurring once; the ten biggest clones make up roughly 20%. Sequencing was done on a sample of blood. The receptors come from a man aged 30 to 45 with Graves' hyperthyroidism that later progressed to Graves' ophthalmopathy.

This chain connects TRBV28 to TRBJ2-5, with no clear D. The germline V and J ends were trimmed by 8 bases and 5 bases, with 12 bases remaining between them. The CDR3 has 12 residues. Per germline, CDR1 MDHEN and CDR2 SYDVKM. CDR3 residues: CASALLGETQYF. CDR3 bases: TGTGCCAGCGCCCTGTTAGGGGAGACCCAGTACTTC.

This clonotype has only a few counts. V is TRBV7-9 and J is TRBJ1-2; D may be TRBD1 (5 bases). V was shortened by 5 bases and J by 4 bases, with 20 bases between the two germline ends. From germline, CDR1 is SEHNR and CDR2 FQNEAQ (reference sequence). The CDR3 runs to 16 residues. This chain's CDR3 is CASSRVGGAGSYGYTF. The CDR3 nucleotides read TGTGCCAGCAGCCGAGTGGGTGGGGCAGGCAGCTATGGCTACACCTTC.

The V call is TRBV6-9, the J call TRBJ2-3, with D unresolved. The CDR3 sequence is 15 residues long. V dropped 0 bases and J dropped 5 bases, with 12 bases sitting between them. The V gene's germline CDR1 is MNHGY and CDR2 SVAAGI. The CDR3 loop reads CASSYSAELGDTQYF. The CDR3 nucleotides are TGTGCCAGCAGTTATTCGGCCGAACTGGGAGATACGCAGTATTTT.

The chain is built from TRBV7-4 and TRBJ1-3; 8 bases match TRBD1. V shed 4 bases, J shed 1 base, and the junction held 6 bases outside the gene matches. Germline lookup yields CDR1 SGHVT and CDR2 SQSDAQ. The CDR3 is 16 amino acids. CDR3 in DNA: TGTGCCAGCAGCTCCCTCAGGGGGCTGTCTGGAAACACCATATATTTT. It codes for CASSSLRGLSGNTIYF.

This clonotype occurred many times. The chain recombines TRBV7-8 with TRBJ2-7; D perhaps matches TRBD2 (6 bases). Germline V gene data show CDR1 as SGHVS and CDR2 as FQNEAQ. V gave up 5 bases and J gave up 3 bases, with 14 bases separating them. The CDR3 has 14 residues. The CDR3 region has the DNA TGTGCCAGCAGCCTCCGGGGAGGTTACTACGAGCAGTACTTC. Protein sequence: CASSLRGGYYEQYF.

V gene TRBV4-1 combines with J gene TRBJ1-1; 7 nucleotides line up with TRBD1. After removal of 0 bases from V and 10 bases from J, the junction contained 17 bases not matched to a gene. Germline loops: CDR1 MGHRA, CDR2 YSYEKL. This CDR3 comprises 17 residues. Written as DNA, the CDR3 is TGCGCCAGCAGCCAAGATAAGTGGCCTGGAGGGGGCCTTGCAGCTTTCTTT. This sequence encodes CASSQDKWPGGGLAAFF.

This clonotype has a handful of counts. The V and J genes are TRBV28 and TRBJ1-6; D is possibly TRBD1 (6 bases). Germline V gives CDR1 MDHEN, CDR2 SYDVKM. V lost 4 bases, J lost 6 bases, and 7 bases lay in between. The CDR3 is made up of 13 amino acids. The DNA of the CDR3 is TGTGCCAGCAGTTGGGACATTAATTCACCCCTCCACTTT. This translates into CASSWDINSPLHF.

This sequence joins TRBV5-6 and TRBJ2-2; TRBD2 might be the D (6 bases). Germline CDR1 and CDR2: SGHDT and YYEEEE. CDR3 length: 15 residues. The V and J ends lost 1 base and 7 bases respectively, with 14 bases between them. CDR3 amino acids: CASSLFWEANGELFF. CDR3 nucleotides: TGTGCCAGCAGCTTGTTCTGGGAGGCTAACGGGGAGCTGTTTTTT.

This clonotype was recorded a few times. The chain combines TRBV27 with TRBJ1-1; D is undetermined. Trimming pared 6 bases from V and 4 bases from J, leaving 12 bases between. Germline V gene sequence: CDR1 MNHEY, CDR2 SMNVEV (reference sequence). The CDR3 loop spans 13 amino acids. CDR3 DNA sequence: TGTGCCAGCAGAAGATTAGGTGGCACTGAAGCTTTCTTT. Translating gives CASRRLGGTEAFF.

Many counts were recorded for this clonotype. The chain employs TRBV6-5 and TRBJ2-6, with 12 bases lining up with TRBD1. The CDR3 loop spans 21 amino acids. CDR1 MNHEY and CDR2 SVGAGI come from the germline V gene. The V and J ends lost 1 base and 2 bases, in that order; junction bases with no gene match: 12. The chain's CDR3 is CASSYWSPRDRGRPGANVLTF. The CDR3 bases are TGTGCCAGCAGTTACTGGTCACCCCGGGACAGGGGGCGACCTGGGGCCAACGTCCTGACTTTC.

The CDR3: CASSRLNRGTEAFF. The CDR3 coding sequence is TGTGCCAGCAGCCGACTAAACCGGGGCACTGAAGCTTTCTTT. The chain joins TRBV3-1 to TRBJ1-1, with D unclear. CDR3 length: 14 amino acids. Trimming pared 4 bases from V and 4 bases from J, leaving 13 bases between. Looked up from germline, CDR1 is LGHDT and CDR2 is YNNKEL (reference sequence).

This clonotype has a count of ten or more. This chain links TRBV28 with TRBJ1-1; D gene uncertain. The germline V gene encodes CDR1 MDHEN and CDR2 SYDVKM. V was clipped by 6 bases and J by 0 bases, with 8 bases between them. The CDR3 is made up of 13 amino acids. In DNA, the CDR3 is TGTGCCAGCAGCGATGTAGTGAACACTGAAGCTTTCTTT. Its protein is CASSDVVNTEAFF.

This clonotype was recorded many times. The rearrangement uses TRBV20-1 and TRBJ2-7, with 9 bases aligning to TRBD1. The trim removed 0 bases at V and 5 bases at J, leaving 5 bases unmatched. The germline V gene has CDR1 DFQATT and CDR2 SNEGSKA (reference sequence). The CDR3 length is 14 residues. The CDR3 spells CSARDRQGVNEQYF. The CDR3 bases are TGCAGTGCTAGAGACCGACAGGGGGTCAACGAGCAGTACTTC.

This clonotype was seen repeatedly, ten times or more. The CDR3 is CSARGVGAGETQYF. CDR3 in DNA: TGCAGTGCTAGAGGTGTGGGGGCGGGAGAGACCCAGTACTTC. The chain uses TRBV20-1 and TRBJ2-5; D is perhaps TRBD1 (6 bases). This CDR3 region has 14 residues. Trimming stripped 1 base from V and 4 bases from J, with 13 bases between. Per germline, CDR1 DFQATT and CDR2 SNEGSKA (reference sequence).

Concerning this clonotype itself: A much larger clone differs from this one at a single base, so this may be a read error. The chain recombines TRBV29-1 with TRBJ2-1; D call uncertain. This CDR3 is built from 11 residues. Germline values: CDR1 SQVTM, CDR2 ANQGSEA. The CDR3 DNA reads TGCGGCGTTGCCGGCATCGATGAGCAGTTCTTC. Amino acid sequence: CGVAGIDEQFF.

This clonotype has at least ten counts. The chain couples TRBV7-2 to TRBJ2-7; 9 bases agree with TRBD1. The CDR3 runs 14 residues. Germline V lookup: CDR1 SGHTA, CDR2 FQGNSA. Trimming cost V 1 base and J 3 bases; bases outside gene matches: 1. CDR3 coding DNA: TGTGCCAGCAGCTTAGGGGGACAGGGCTACGAGCAGTACTTC. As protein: CASSLGGQGYEQYF.